The 11 T cell receptor beta chains below come from one sample, sequenced in a study of T cells in Graves' hyperthyroidism and ophthalmopathy. TCR beta CDR3 regions were amplified from RNA transcripts. When the TCR CDR3 underwent first-round RT-PCR, the HTBI primer set was used. One entry per CDR3 protein, called by TCRdb with MiXCR from the multiplex PCR reads. The sample comprises hundreds of thousands of distinct CDR3 sequences, 35% to 55% of which are singletons, and roughly 8.2% rests with the top ten. The sequenced sample was peripheral blood or thyroid tissue (not recorded which). Receptors originate from a young woman with Graves' hyperthyroidism.

This clonotype was detected a few times. V is TRBV2 and J is TRBJ1-2; 8 nucleotides agree with TRBD1. V was clipped by 8 bases and J by 0 bases; unmatched bases: 5. This CDR3 has 14 amino acids. Germline V lookup: CDR1 SNHLY, CDR2 FYNNEI. The CDR3 spells CASGKQGANYGYTF. In DNA, the CDR3 is TGTGCCAGCGGGAAACAGGGGGCTAACTATGGCTACACCTTC. The entire variable domain, with the rest obtained from reference TRBV2 and TRBJ1-2, is as follows: EPEVTQTPSHQVTQMGQEVILRCVPISNHLYFYWYRQILGQKVEFLVSFYNNEISEKSEIFDDQFSVERPDGSNFTLKIRSTKLEDSAMYFCASGKQGANYGYTFGSGTRLTVV.

A few counts support this clonotype. The J gene is TRBJ1-2, the V gene TRBV19, with D possibly matching TRBD1 (5 bases). V lost 3 bases and J lost 8, with 13 bases in between. Germline V gene lookup returns CDR1 LNHDA and CDR2 SQIVND (reference sequence). The CDR3 has 13 amino acids. DNA of the CDR3: TGTGCCAGTAGTATTGGTCCACAGGTCGGCTACACCTTC. It is translated as CASSIGPQVGYTF.

This sequence joins TRBV29-1 and TRBJ1-2; 7 bases are shared with TRBD1. This CDR3 contains 13 residues. The V segment lost 5 bases and the J segment 4 bases; nucleotides outside the gene matches: 7. The germline V gene encodes CDR1 SQVTM and CDR2 ANQGSEA. Here the CDR3 reads CSVSRGRSYGYTF. The CDR3 DNA follows: TGCAGCGTTAGTAGGGGGCGAAGCTATGGCTACACCTTC.

This clonotype was seen repeatedly, ten times or more. This sequence joins TRBV29-1 and TRBJ2-7; D gene uncertain. Germline values: CDR1 SQVTM, CDR2 ANQGSEA. The germline V and J ends were trimmed by 0 bases and 2 bases, with 8 bases remaining between them. This CDR3 has 13 residues. The CDR3 here is CSVEDGKAYEQYF. Written as DNA, the CDR3 is TGCAGCGTTGAAGATGGTAAGGCCTACGAGCAGTACTTC.

As regards this clonotype: A single base separates this from a much larger clone, so it may be a read error. The chain has TRBV10-3 and TRBJ2-5; TRBD1 matches 7 bases. Germline V lookup: CDR1 ENHRY, CDR2 SYGVKD. CDR3 length: 13 residues. CDR3: CTISRDSQETQYF. The CDR3 region has the DNA TGTACCATCAGCCGGGACAGCCAAGAGACCCAGTACTTC.

The V gene is TRBV29-1, the J gene TRBJ1-2; 8 bases match TRBD1. V lost 8 bases to trimming and J lost 8 bases; unmatched junction nucleotides: 10. The CDR3 is made up of 12 amino acids. Looked up from germline, CDR1 is SQVTM and CDR2 is ANQGSEA. The CDR3 reads CSILTGDGGYTF. CDR3 in DNA: TGCAGCATCCTGACAGGGGATGGGGGCTACACCTTC.

This clonotype was picked up one time. V usage is TRBV10-3 and J usage is TRBJ1-2; 8 bases are a match to TRBD1. CDR3 length: 14 residues. Germline CDR1 ENHRY, CDR2 SYGVKD. Trimming cost V 3 bases and J 10 bases; bases outside gene matches: 10. The CDR3 here is CAISEIQGVGDYTF. CDR3 nucleotides: TGTGCCATCAGTGAAATACAGGGGGTTGGTGACTACACCTTC.

The chain couples TRBV20-1 to TRBJ2-7, with TRBD1 matching over 7 bases. This CDR3 comprises 14 residues. Germline trimming cut 3 bases from V and 4 bases from J; bases unmatched to any gene: 9. Germline V gives CDR1 DFQATT, CDR2 SNEGSKA (reference sequence). CDR3 DNA sequence: TGCAGTGCTAGGGGACAGCTCGTTTGGTACGAGCAGTACTTC. It encodes CSARGQLVWYEQYF.

This rearrangement joins TRBV2 to TRBJ2-7, with 8 bases identical to TRBD2. Unmatched junction bases numbered 6, after V lost 3 bases and J lost 2 bases. There are 15 residues in the CDR3. Germline V CDR1 and CDR2: SNHLY, FYNNEI. CDR3 residues: CASSERSGGAYEQYF. DNA for the CDR3: TGTGCCAGCAGTGAGAGAAGCGGGGGAGCCTACGAGCAGTACTTC.

The chain combines TRBV10-3 with TRBJ2-7; 8 bases agree with TRBD1. Germline CDR1 reads ENHRY; CDR2 reads SYGVKD. The J segment lost 4 bases and the V segment lost 5 bases, leaving 10 bases of the junction unmatched. The CDR3 has 15 amino acids. The CDR3 sequence: CAISRGTRGQYEQYF. CDR3 DNA sequence: TGTGCCATCAGTCGTGGGACCAGGGGGCAGTACGAGCAGTACTTC.

The V and J genes are TRBV15 and TRBJ1-6; TRBD1 might be the D (5 bases). The CDR3 runs 15 residues. Per the germline V gene, CDR1 is LNHNV and CDR2 is YYDKDF (reference sequence). With 3 bases removed from V and 9 bases from J, the gap between germline ends came to 15 bases. As DNA, the CDR3 is TGTGCCACCAGCAGTTCAGGGTACGGGGGTTCACCCCTCCACTTT. This codes for CATSSSGYGGSPLHF.